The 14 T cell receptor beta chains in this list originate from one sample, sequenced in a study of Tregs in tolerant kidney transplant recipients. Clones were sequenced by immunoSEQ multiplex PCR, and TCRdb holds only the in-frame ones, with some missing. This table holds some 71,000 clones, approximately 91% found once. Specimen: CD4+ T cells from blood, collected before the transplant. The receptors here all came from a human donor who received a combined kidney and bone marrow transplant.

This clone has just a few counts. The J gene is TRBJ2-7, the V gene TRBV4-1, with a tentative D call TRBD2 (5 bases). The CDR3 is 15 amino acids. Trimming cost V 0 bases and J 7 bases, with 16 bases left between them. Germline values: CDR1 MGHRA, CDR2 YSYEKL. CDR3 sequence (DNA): TGCGCCAGCAGCCAAGATACAGCGAGAACGGGGGAGCAGTACTTC. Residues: CASSQDTARTGEQYF.

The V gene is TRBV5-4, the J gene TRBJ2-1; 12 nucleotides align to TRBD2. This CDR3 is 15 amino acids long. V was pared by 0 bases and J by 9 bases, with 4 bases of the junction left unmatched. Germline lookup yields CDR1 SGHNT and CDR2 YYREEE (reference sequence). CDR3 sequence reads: CASSLVTSGSVEQFF. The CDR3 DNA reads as TGTGCCAGCAGCTTGGTGACTAGCGGGAGTGTTGAGCAGTTCTTC.

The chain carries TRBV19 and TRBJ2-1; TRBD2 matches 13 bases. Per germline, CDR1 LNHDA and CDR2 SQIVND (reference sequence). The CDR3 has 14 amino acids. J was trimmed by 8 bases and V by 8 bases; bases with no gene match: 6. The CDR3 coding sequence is TGTGCCAGTTCTTGGACTAGCGGGAGCGATGAGCAGTTCTTC. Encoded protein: CASSWTSGSDEQFF.

The chain's CDR3 is CASSIDRYEQYF. The CDR3 DNA reads TGTGCCAGCAGCATCGACAGGTACGAGCAGTACTTC. The chain has TRBV11-1 and TRBJ2-7; D may be TRBD1 (6 bases). CDR3 size: 12 residues. The germline gives CDR1 SGHAT, CDR2 FQDESV (reference sequence). Trimming removed 5 bases from V and 4 bases from J, with 9 bases in between.

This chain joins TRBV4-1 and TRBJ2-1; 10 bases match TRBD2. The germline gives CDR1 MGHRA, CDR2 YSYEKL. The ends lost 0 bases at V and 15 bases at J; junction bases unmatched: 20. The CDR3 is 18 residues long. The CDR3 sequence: CASSQDEVASGRGLHRFF. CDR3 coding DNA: TGCGCCAGCAGCCAAGACGAAGTCGCTAGCGGGAGAGGGCTACATAGGTTCTTC.

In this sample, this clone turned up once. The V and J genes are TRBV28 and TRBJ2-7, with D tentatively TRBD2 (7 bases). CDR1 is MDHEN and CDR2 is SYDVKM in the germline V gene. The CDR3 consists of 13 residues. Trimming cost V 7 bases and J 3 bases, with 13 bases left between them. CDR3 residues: CASTLGGVYEQYF. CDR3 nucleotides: TGTGCCAGCACCCTAGGGGGGGTCTACGAGCAGTACTTC.

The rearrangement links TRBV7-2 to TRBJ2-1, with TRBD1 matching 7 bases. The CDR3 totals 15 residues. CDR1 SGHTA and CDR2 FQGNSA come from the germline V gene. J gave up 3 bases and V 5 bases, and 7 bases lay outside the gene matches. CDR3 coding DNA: TGTGCCAGCAGCCTAACCGGGACAGTCTACAATGAGCAGTTCTTC. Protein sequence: CASSLTGTVYNEQFF.

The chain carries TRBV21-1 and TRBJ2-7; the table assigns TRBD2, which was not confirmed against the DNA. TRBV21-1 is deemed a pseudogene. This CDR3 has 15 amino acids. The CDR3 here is CASSKAGSGTYEQYF. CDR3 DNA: TGTGCCAGCAGCAAAGCTGGTAGCGGAACTTACGAGCAGTACTTC.

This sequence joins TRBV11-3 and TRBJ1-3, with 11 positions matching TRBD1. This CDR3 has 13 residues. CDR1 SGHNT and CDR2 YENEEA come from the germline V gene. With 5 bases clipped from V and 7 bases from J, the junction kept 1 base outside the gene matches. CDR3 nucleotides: TGTGCCAGCAGCGGGGACAGGGGGAACACCATATATTTT. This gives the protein CASSGDRGNTIYF.

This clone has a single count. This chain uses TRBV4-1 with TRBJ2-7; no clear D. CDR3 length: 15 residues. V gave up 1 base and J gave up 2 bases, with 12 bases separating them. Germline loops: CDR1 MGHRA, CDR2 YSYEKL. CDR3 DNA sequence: TGCGCCAGCAGCCAAGGCGATACAGTGCCCTACGAGCAGTACTTC. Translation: CASSQGDTVPYEQYF.

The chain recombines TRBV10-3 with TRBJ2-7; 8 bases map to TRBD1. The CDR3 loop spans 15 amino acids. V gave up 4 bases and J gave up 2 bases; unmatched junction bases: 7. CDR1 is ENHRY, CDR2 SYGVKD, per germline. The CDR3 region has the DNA TGTGCCATCAGTGGAATCCAGGGGGCCACCTACGAGCAGTACTTC. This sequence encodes CAISGIQGATYEQYF.

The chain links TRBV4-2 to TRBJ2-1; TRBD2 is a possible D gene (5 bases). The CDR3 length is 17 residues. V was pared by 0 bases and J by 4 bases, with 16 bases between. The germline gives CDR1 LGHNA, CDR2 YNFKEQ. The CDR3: CASSQELRRVIYNEQFF. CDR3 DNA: TGTGCCAGCAGCCAAGAACTGAGGCGGGTCATTTACAATGAGCAGTTCTTC.

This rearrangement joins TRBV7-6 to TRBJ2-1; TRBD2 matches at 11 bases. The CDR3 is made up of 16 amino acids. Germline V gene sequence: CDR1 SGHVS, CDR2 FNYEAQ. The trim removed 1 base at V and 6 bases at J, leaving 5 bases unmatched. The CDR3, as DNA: TGTGCCAGCAGCTTAGTAGGGACTAGCGGACCCAATGAGCAGTTCTTC. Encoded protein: CASSLVGTSGPNEQFF.

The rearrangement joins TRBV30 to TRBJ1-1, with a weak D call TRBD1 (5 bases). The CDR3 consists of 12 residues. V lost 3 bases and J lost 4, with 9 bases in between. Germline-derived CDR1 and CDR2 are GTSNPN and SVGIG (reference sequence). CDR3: CAWRQGGTEAFF. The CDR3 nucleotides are TGTGCCTGGAGGCAGGGAGGCACTGAAGCTTTCTTT.